Each of the 7 T cell receptor beta chains below was sequenced from the same sample in a study of control samples from healthy donors and cancer patients. Assay: immunoSEQ multiplex PCR; the TCRdb copy retains only in-frame clones and omits some. The table has 95,000 to 100,000 clones, roughly 89% seen once. The sequenced sample consisted of blood. The receptors shown here come from a man aged 25 to 45 in good health.

The V and J genes are TRBV5-1 and TRBJ1-4; the D is unclear. The CDR3 is made up of 15 amino acids. Trimming cost V 0 bases and J 0 bases, with 6 bases left between them. Germline CDR1 is SGHRS and CDR2 is YFSETQ. The CDR3 region has the DNA TGCGCCAGCAGCTTGGACGGAACAACTAATGAAAAACTGTTTTTT. It yields the protein CASSLDGTTNEKLFF.

The gene calls are TRBV20-1 and TRBJ1-1; D uncertain. This CDR3 spans 13 amino acids. Germline CDR1 is DFQATT and CDR2 is SNEGSKA (reference sequence). The V end lost 3 bases, the J end lost 1 base, and 9 bases lay between the germline ends. The chain's CDR3 is CSASVQANTEAFF. CDR3 coding DNA: TGCAGTGCTAGTGTCCAGGCGAACACTGAAGCTTTCTTT.

The chain has TRBV5-5 and TRBJ2-7; tentative D call: TRBD2 (5 bases). Looked up from germline, CDR1 is SGHKS and CDR2 is YYEKEE (reference sequence). The V and J ends lost 1 base and 0 bases respectively, with 8 bases between them. There are 14 residues in the CDR3. This CDR3 reads CASSLTGSSYEQYF. CDR3 nucleotides: TGTGCCAGCAGCTTGACTGGGAGCTCCTACGAGCAGTACTTC.

This clone was counted once. The chain combines TRBV5-5 with TRBJ1-6, with unresolved D. This CDR3 has 15 amino acids. Germline CDR1 reads SGHKS; CDR2 reads YYEKEE (reference sequence). Trimming took 0 bases from V and 7 from J, leaving 11 bases between them. CDR3 sequence: CASSLDSLYNSPLHF. The CDR3 nucleotides are TGTGCCAGCAGCTTGGACAGCCTTTACAATTCACCCCTCCACTTT. Variable domain in full (rest from reference TRBV5-5 and TRBJ1-6): DAGVTQSPTHLIKTRGQQVTLRCSPISGHKSVSWYQQVLGQGPQFIFQYYEKEERGRGNFPDRFSARQFPNYSSELNVNALLLGDSALYLCASSLDSLYNSPLHFGNGTRLTVT.

The chain is built from TRBV10-2 and TRBJ2-5, with 13 bases that match TRBD2. The V segment lost 0 bases and the J segment 5 bases; nucleotides outside the gene matches: 15. From germline, CDR1 is WSHSY and CDR2 SAAADI. The CDR3 runs 20 residues. Here the CDR3 reads CASSESQETSGGNPIETQYF. The DNA for the CDR3 is TGCGCCAGCAGTGAGTCGCAGGAGACTAGCGGGGGGAACCCCATTGAGACCCAGTACTTC.

V and J are TRBV10-2 and TRBJ1-2, with D unclear. The CDR3 totals 15 residues. Trimming removed 3 bases from V and 4 bases from J, with 15 bases in between. Germline CDR1 reads WSHSY; CDR2 reads SAAADI. The CDR3 region has the DNA TGCGCCAGCAGTGACTACAGAACCCTCTTCTATGGCTACACCTTC. Translated: CASSDYRTLFYGYTF.

This chain connects TRBV7-8 to TRBJ1-3, with a weak D call TRBD1 (6 bases). V shed 7 bases and J shed 5 bases, with 15 bases lying between them. CDR3 length equals 14 residues. The germline V gene has CDR1 SGHVS and CDR2 FQNEAQ. CDR3 bases: TGTGCCAGCACCAGGACAGAGGGGAGAAACACCATATATTTT. Its translation is CASTRTEGRNTIYF.